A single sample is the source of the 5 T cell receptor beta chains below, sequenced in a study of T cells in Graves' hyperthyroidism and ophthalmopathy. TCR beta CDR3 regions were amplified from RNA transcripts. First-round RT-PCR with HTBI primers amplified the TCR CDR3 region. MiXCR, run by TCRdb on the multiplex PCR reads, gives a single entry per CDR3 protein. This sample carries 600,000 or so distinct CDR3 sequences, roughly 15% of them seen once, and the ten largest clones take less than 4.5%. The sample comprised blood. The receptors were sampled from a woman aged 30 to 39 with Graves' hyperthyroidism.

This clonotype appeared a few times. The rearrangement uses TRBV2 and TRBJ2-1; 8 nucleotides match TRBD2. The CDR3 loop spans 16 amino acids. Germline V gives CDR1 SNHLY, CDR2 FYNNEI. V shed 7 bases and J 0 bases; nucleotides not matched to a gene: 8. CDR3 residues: CASTPGGGNSYNEQFF. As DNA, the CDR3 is TGTGCCAGCACCCCGGGGGGGGGAAACTCCTACAATGAGCAGTTCTTC. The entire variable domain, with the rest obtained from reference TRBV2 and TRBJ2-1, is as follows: EPEVTQTPSHQVTQMGQEVILRCVPISNHLYFYWYRQILGQKVEFLVSFYNNEISEKSEIFDDQFSVERPDGSNFTLKIRSTKLEDSAMYFCASTPGGGNSYNEQFFGPGTRLTVL.

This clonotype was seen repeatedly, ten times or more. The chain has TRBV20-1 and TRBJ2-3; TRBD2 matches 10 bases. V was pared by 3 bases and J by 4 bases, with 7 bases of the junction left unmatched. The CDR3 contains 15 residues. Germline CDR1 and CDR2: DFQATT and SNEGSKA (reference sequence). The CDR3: CSARDLAGAADTQYF. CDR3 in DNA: TGCAGTGCTAGGGACCTAGCGGGAGCGGCAGATACGCAGTATTTT.

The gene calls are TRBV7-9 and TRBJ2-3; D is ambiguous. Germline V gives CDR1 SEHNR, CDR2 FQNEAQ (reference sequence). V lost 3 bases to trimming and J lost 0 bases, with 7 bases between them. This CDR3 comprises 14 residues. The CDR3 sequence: CASSFTTSTDTQYF. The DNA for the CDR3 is TGTGCCAGCAGCTTTACAACTAGCACAGATACGCAGTATTTT.

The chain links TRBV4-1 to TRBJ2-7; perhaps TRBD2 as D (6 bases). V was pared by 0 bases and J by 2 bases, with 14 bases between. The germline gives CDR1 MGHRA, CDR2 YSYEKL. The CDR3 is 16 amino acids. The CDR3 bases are TGCGCCAGCAGCCAAGAACCGGCCAGGGAGGCCTACGAGCAGTACTTC. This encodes CASSQEPAREAYEQYF.

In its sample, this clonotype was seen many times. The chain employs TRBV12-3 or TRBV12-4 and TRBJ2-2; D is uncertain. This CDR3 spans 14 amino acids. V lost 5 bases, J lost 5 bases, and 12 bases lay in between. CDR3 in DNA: TGTGCCAGCAGTATGACGGAAAGAACCGGGGAGCTGTTTTTT. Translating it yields CASSMTERTGELFF.